The present T cell receptor (beta chain) was sequenced within a study of blood T cell repertoires in COVID-19. Method: immunoSEQ multiplex PCR; TCRdb's copy keeps in-frame clones and lacks some. The profile covers roughly 270,000 clones, with roughly 80% appearing a single time and approximately 5% taken by the ten largest. CDR3 length: 14 residues. With V trimmed by 4 bases and J by 9 bases, 5 bases remained unmatched. Germline assignment: CDR1 LGHDT and CDR2 YNNKEL (reference sequence). The material sequenced was PBMCs or T cells enriched from blood (not recorded which). The origin of this receptor is a middle-aged man who had been exposed to COVID-19. V is TRBV3-1 (or the pseudogene TRBV3-2) and J is TRBJ2-1, with TRBD2 identical over 11 bases. CDR3 region: CASSPGTSGGEQFF. CDR3 sequence (DNA): TGTGCCAGCAGCCCCGGGACTAGCGGTGGTGAGCAGTTCTTC.